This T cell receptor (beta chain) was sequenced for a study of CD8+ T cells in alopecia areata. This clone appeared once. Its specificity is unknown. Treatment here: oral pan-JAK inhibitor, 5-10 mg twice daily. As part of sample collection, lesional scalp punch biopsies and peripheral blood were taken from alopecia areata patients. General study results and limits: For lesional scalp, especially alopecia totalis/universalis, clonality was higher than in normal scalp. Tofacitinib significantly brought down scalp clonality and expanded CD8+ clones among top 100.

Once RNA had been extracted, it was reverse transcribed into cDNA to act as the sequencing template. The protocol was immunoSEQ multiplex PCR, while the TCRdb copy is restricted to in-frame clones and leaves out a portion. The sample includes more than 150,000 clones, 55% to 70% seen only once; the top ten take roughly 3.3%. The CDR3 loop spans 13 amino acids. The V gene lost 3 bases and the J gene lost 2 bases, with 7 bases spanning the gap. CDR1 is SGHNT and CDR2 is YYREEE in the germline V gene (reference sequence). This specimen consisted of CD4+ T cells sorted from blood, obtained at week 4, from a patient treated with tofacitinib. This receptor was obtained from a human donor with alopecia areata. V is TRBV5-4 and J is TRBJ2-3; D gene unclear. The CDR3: CASSSLITDTQYF. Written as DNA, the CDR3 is TGTGCCAGCAGCTCCCTTATCACAGATACGCAGTATTTT.